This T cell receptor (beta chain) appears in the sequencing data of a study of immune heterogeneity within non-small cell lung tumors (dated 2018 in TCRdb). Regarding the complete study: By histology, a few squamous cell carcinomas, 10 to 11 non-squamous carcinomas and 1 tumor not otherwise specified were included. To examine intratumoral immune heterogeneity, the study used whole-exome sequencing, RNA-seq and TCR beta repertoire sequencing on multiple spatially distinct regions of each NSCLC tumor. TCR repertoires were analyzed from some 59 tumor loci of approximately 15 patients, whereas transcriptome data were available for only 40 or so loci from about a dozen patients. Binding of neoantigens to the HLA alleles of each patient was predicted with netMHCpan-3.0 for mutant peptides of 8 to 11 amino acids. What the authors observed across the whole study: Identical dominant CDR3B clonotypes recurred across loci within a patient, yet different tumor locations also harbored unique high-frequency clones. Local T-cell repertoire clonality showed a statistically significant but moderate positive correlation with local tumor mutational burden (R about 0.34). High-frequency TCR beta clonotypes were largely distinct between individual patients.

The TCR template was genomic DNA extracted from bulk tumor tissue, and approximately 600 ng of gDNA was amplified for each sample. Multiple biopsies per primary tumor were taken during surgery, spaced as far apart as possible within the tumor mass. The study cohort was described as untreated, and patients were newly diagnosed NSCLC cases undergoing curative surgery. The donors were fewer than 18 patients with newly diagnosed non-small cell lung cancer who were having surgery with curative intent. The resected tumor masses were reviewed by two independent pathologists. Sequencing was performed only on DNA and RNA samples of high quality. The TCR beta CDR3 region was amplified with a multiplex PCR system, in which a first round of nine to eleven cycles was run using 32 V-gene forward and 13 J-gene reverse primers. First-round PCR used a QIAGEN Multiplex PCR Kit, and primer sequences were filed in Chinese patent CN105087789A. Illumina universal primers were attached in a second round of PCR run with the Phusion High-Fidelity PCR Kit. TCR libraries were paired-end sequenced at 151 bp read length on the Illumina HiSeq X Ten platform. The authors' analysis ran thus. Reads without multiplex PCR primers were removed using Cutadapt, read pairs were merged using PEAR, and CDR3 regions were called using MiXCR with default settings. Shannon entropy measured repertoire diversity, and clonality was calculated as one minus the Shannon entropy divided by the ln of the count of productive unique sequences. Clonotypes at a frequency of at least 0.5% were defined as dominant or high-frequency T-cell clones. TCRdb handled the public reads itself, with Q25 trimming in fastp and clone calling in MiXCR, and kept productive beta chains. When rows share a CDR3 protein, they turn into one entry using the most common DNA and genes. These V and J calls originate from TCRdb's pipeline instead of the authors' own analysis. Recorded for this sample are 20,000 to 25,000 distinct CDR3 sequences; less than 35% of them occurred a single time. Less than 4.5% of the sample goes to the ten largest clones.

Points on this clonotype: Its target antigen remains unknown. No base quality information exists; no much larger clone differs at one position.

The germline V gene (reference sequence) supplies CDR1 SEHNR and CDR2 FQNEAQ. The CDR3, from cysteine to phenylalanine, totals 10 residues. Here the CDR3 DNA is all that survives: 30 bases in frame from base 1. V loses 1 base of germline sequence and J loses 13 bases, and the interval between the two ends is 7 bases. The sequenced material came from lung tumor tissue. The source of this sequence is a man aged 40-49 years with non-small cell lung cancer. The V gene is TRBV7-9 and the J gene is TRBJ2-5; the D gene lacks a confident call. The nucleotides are TGTGCCAGCAGCTTAGGGGCCCGGTACTTC. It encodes CASSLGARYF.